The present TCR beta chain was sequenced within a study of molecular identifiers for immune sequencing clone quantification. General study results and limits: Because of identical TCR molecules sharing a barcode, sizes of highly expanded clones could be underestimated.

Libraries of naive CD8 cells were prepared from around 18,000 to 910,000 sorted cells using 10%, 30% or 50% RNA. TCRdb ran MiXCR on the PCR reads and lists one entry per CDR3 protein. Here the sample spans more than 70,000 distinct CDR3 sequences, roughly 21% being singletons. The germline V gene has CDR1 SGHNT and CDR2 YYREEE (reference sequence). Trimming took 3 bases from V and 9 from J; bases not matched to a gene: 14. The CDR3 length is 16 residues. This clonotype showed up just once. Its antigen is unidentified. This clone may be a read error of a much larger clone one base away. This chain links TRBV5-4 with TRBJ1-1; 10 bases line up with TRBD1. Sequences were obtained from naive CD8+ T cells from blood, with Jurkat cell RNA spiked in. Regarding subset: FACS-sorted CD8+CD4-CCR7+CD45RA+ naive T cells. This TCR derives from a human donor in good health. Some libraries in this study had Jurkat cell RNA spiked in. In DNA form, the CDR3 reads TGTGCCAGCAGCTGGGTAATGACAGGGGGCAAAACTAAAGCTTTCTTT. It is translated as CASSWVMTGGKTKAFF.